The 18 T cell receptor beta chains listed next were all sequenced from one sample in a study of response to subunit inactivated influenza vaccine. MiXCR, applied by TCRdb to the RT-PCR reads, yields one record per CDR3 protein. The data show about 570,000 distinct CDR3 sequences, about 11% seen once. These same records also appear under a second study, on T cells expressing NK-cell markers. As that study records: The cDNA for TCR beta came from 5'RACE template switching with UMIs.

The specimen comprised PBMCs from blood, sampled on the day of vaccination. The source is a man aged 50-60 years who received an inactivated influenza vaccine.

This clonotype has more than one count but fewer than ten. This chain uses TRBV5-6 with TRBJ1-4; the match to TRBD1 covers 8 bases. The V and J ends lost 4 bases and 9 bases, in that order; junction bases with no gene match: 5. This CDR3 spans 13 amino acids. Germline CDR1 SGHDT, CDR2 YYEEEE. CDR3 sequence reads: CASSAGTGQKLFF. CDR3 sequence (DNA): TGTGCCAGCAGCGCCGGGACAGGCCAAAAACTGTTTTTT. Drawing the rest from reference TRBV5-6 and TRBJ1-4, the complete variable domain is DAGVTQSPTHLIKTRGQQVTLRCSPKSGHDTVSWYQQALGQGPQFIFQYYEEEERQRGNFPDRFSGHQFPNYSSELNVNALLLGDSALYLCASSAGTGQKLFFGSGTQLSVL.

The V and J genes are TRBV6-5 and TRBJ2-7, with a weak D call TRBD1 (6 bases). CDR1 and CDR2 from the germline V gene are MNHEY and SVGAGI. Trimming pared 3 bases from V and 3 bases from J, leaving 15 bases between. There are 15 residues in the CDR3. CDR3 DNA: TGTGCCAGCAGTTATTCTCCAGGGGAATTCTACGAGCAGTACTTC. The encoded protein is CASSYSPGEFYEQYF.

This clonotype was counted a few times. This chain joins TRBV7-3 and TRBJ2-3; D unclear. There are 15 residues in the CDR3. Germline CDR1 is SGHTA and CDR2 is FQGTGA. V shed 1 base and J shed 1 base, with 9 bases lying between them. The CDR3 loop reads CASSLRLTGTDTQYF. CDR3 DNA: TGTGCCAGCAGCTTAAGGCTAACGGGCACAGATACGCAGTATTTT.

In its sample, this clonotype was seen a few times. V usage is TRBV6-4 and J usage is TRBJ1-4; a possible D gene is TRBD1 (6 bases). There are 12 residues in the CDR3. Germline CDR1 is MRHNA and CDR2 is SNTAGT. Between the trimmed V and J ends, which lost 9 bases and 5 bases, there was a span of 10 bases. The CDR3 is CARQGFNEKLFF. In DNA form, the CDR3 reads TGTGCCAGACAGGGTTTCAATGAAAAACTGTTTTTT.

V is TRBV20-1 and J is TRBJ1-2; D not certain. Germline V gene lookup returns CDR1 DFQATT and CDR2 SNEGSKA (reference sequence). This CDR3 spans 13 amino acids. V gave up 6 bases and J gave up 4 bases, with 15 bases separating them. The DNA of the CDR3 is TGCAGTGCAGCTACGTCACTACCCTATGGCTACACCTTC. Its translation: CSAATSLPYGYTF.

This clonotype has more than one count but fewer than ten. The chain has TRBV29-1 and TRBJ2-5, with D perhaps matching TRBD2 (5 bases). The CDR3 length is 13 residues. Trimming shortened V by 4 bases and J by 4 bases, and 13 bases separated the two germline ends. Germline values: CDR1 SQVTM, CDR2 ANQGSEA. The DNA of the CDR3 is TGCAGCGTTGGCGGACTGGGTGCAGAGACCCAGTACTTC. This codes for CSVGGLGAETQYF.

This clonotype turned up a few times. The J gene is TRBJ2-1, the V gene TRBV6-5, with 8 bases matching TRBD1. CDR1 and CDR2 (germline): MNHEY, SVGAGI. This CDR3 comprises 15 residues. V was pared by 5 bases and J by 3 bases, with 6 bases of the junction left unmatched. The CDR3 DNA reads TGTGCCAGCAGTAACCGGGACAGGAGCTACAATGAGCAGTTCTTC. This sequence encodes CASSNRDRSYNEQFF.

Only a few counts were recorded for this clonotype. The chain carries TRBV5-6 and TRBJ1-1; D is undetermined. The CDR3 spans 15 residues. Germline CDR1 reads SGHDT; CDR2 reads YYEEEE. Trimming cost V 3 bases and J 3 bases, with 15 bases left between them. The CDR3 nucleotides are TGTGCCAGCAGCTACCTTCAGGTATTGCACACTGAAGCTTTCTTT. Amino acid sequence: CASSYLQVLHTEAFF.

DNA for the CDR3: TGTGCCAGTAGTACTCGGACAGGGCGGGCCTACGAGCAGTACTTC. Its translation: CASSTRTGRAYEQYF. The genes are TRBV19 and TRBJ2-7; 8 bases agree with TRBD1. The CDR3 is made up of 15 amino acids. The germline gives CDR1 LNHDA, CDR2 SQIVND (reference sequence). V was clipped by 4 bases and J by 2 bases; unmatched bases: 7.

This clonotype was counted between two and nine times. The V and J genes are TRBV12-3 or TRBV12-4 and TRBJ2-5, with 9 bases that match TRBD2. The V and J ends lost 4 bases and 2 bases, in that order; junction bases with no gene match: 11. This CDR3 comprises 17 residues. CDR3 DNA sequence: TGTGCCAGCAGTTCCCCATGGGGACTAGCCGTTCAAGAGACCCAGTACTTC. Translation gives CASSSPWGLAVQETQYF.

V and J are TRBV4-3 and TRBJ2-2, with D perhaps TRBD2 (5 bases). V was pared by 1 base and J by 5 bases, with 14 bases between. Germline V lookup: CDR1 LGHNA, CDR2 YSLEER. This CDR3 has 16 residues. Here the CDR3 reads CASSQGTGSLTGELFF. CDR3 nucleotides: TGCGCCAGCAGCCAAGGAACGGGATCTCTGACCGGGGAGCTGTTTTTT.

V gene TRBV28 combines with J gene TRBJ2-4; tentative D call: TRBD1 (5 bases). In germline, CDR1 is MDHEN, CDR2 SYDVKM. Trimming removed 7 bases from V and 2 bases from J, with 12 bases in between. The CDR3 spans 14 residues. CDR3 in DNA: TGTGCCAGCATTCAGCAGGGTACCAAAAACATTCAGTACTTC. Its protein is CASIQQGTKNIQYF.

V usage is TRBV7-2 and J usage is TRBJ1-5; the D is unclear. The germline gives CDR1 SGHTA, CDR2 FQGNSA. CDR3 size: 15 residues. Trimming pared 1 base from V and 0 bases from J, leaving 7 bases between. CDR3 nucleotides: TGTGCCAGCAGCTTAGTAAAGAATAGCAATCAGCCCCAGCATTTT. Amino acids: CASSLVKNSNQPQHF.

This clonotype turned up a few times. The V gene is TRBV5-6, the J gene TRBJ1-1, with TRBD1 as a possible D gene (6 bases). This CDR3 has 14 amino acids. Trimming stripped 5 bases from V and 4 bases from J, with 15 bases between. Germline V gene data show CDR1 as SGHDT and CDR2 as YYEEEE. The DNA for the CDR3 is TGTGCCAGCAGTCCGACAAGACAGGTCACTGAAGCTTTCTTT. It encodes CASSPTRQVTEAFF.

This chain joins TRBV6-1 and TRBJ2-7; D is undetermined. CDR1 MNHNS and CDR2 SASEGT come from the germline V gene. Trimming stripped 7 bases from V and 1 base from J, with 5 bases between. There are 11 residues in the CDR3. The CDR3 loop is CASTQSYEQYF. The CDR3 DNA reads TGTGCCAGCACACAGTCCTACGAGCAGTACTTC.

This sequence joins TRBV6-1 and TRBJ2-3; no clear D. V was pared by 6 bases and J by 4 bases, with 11 bases between. The germline CDR1 and CDR2 sequences are MNHNS and SASEGT. The CDR3 is made up of 13 amino acids. The CDR3 nucleotides are TGTGCCAGCAGCCGAGGCCCGGCAGATACGCAGTATTTT. This gives the protein CASSRGPADTQYF.

This chain joins TRBV20-1 and TRBJ1-3; D unresolved. V was shortened by 2 bases and J by 0 bases, with 8 bases between the two germline ends. CDR1 is DFQATT, CDR2 SNEGSKA, per germline (reference sequence). This CDR3 has 14 residues. Here the CDR3 DNA reads TGCAGTGCTAGATCCCGACCCTCTGGAAACACCATATATTTT. Encoded protein: CSARSRPSGNTIYF.

This clonotype was counted a few times. This chain links TRBV20-1 with TRBJ2-7; 7 bases align to TRBD2. Trimming at V came to 6 bases and at J to 1 base, leaving 9 bases not matched to a gene. The CDR3 has 14 residues. Germline CDR1 DFQATT, CDR2 SNEGSKA (reference sequence). The CDR3 bases are TGCAGTGCCCTCCCACTAGCGTTATCCTACGAGCAGTACTTC. Translation: CSALPLALSYEQYF.